This entry lists 18 T cell receptor beta chains sequenced from one sample in a study of regulatory T cells in long-lasting Graves disease. Sequencing libraries for TCR beta were prepared with iRepertoire HTBI primers and Arm-PCR of CDR3 regions. TCRdb itself ran the multiplex PCR reads through MiXCR, one entry per CDR3 protein. The data contain 600,000 to 800,000 distinct CDR3 sequences, around 30% of them singletons. Time point defined: persistent/refractory GD, antithyroid drugs over 5 years with positive TRAb. PBMC-extracted RNA yielded the TCR library. The specimen comprised peripheral blood mononuclear cells (PBMCs), sampled when the disease was refractory, from a patient treated with antithyroid drugs. Every receptor here comes from a female donor with Graves disease.

The rearrangement uses TRBV14 and TRBJ1-1; no firm D call. V dropped 4 bases and J dropped 4 bases, with 19 bases sitting between them. This CDR3 has 16 amino acids. From germline, CDR1 is SGHDN and CDR2 FVKESK. This CDR3 is CASSLRRSLPTTEAFF. CDR3 nucleotide sequence: TGTGCCAGCAGCCTCCGACGCTCCCTTCCCACCACTGAAGCTTTCTTT.

The V and J genes are TRBV3-1 and TRBJ1-6; D call uncertain. The CDR3 consists of 12 residues. Germline values: CDR1 LGHDT, CDR2 YNNKEL (reference sequence). The V gene lost 2 bases and the J gene lost 15 bases, with 11 bases spanning the gap. CDR3 amino acids: CASSQTRYVLHF. The DNA of the CDR3 is TGTGCCAGCAGCCAAACACGTTATGTCCTCCACTTT.

J is TRBJ1-5 and V is TRBV6-2 or TRBV6-3; D ambiguous. Per germline, CDR1 MNHEY and CDR2 SVGEGT. Trimming shortened V by 7 bases and J by 3 bases, and 10 bases separated the two germline ends. This CDR3 is 13 amino acids long. CDR3 sequence: CASKPLPNQPQHF. In DNA, the CDR3 is TGTGCCAGCAAGCCGTTGCCCAATCAGCCCCAGCATTTT.

The genes are TRBV3-1 and TRBJ1-1; no definite D call. This CDR3 is 13 amino acids long. Trimming pared 3 bases from V and 9 bases from J, leaving 14 bases between. Germline V gene lookup returns CDR1 LGHDT and CDR2 YNNKEL (reference sequence). CDR3 bases: TGTGCCAGCAGCCAGGGAGACCGCCTGAAAGCTTTCTTT. Translating it yields CASSQGDRLKAFF.

The table lists this clonotype with a count of one. The V gene is TRBV7-2, the J gene TRBJ1-2; possibly TRBD1 for D (5 bases). Germline CDR1 SGHTA, CDR2 FQGNSA. V shed 1 base and J shed 0 bases, with 12 bases lying between them. The CDR3 covers 16 residues. CDR3 sequence (DNA): TGTGCCAGCAGCTTAGAGGGGAACCGAGCTAACTATGGCTACACCTTC. It specifies CASSLEGNRANYGYTF. Based on the CDR3 plus reference TRBV7-2 and TRBJ1-2, the full variable domain is GAGVSQSPSNKVTEKGKDVELRCDPISGHTALYWYRQSLGQGLEFLIYFQGNSAPDKSGLPSDRFSAERTGGSVSTLTIQRTQQEDSAVYLCASSLEGNRANYGYTFGSGTRLTVV.

The V and J genes are TRBV10-3 and TRBJ2-7, with no clear D. V was shortened by 10 bases and J by 3 bases, with 16 bases between the two germline ends. Germline lookup yields CDR1 ENHRY and CDR2 SYGVKD. The length of the CDR3 is 13 residues. The DNA of the CDR3 is TGTGCCACTGGGTTCAGTGGCTACTACGAGCAGTACTTC. Its translation is CATGFSGYYEQYF.

This chain uses TRBV2 with TRBJ1-5; D is perhaps TRBD1 (5 bases). The V end was cut by 10 bases, the J end by 2 bases, with 15 bases between. Looked up from germline, CDR1 is SNHLY and CDR2 is FYNNEI. CDR3 length: 14 residues. CDR3 in amino acids: CATGGGAGNQPQHF. The CDR3 DNA is TGTGCCACCGGCGGAGGGGCGGGCAATCAGCCCCAGCATTTT.

This clonotype was counted many times. This sequence joins TRBV3-1 and TRBJ2-7; TRBD2 aligns across 14 bases. V shed 7 bases and J 2 bases; nucleotides not matched to a gene: 4. The germline CDR1 and CDR2 sequences are LGHDT and YNNKEL (reference sequence). CDR3 length: 15 amino acids. The CDR3 here is CASTRLAGGPYEQYF. The CDR3 DNA follows: TGTGCCAGCACCCGACTAGCGGGAGGGCCCTACGAGCAGTACTTC.

Ten or more counts support this clonotype. The genes are TRBV6-9 and TRBJ2-2; a possible D gene is TRBD2 (5 bases). There are 14 residues in the CDR3. The V end lost 3 bases, the J end lost 6 bases, and 11 bases lay between the germline ends. In germline, CDR1 is MNHGY, CDR2 SVAAGI. CDR3 amino acids: CASSYSSAAGELFF. CDR3 sequence (DNA): TGTGCCAGCAGTTACTCCTCAGCGGCCGGGGAGCTGTTTTTT.

This clonotype was counted between two and nine times. The gene calls are TRBV12-3 or TRBV12-4 and TRBJ2-7, with a weak D call TRBD1 (5 bases). The CDR3 is made up of 14 amino acids. With 7 bases removed from V and 0 bases from J, the gap between germline ends came to 13 bases. CDR3 bases: TGTGCCAGCACCCTTCAGGGCCCCTCCTACGAGCAGTACTTC. The encoded protein is CASTLQGPSYEQYF.

The chain employs TRBV9 and TRBJ1-2; D is possibly TRBD1 (5 bases). Germline values: CDR1 SGDLS, CDR2 YYNGEE. With 0 bases removed from V and 4 bases from J, the gap between germline ends came to 10 bases. This CDR3 comprises 14 residues. CDR3 coding DNA: TGTGCCAGCAGCGTAGAAGAAGGGACCTATGGCTACACCTTC. This gives the protein CASSVEEGTYGYTF.

In its sample, this clonotype was seen many times. The chain has TRBV11-1 and TRBJ1-1; D not resolved. V lost 5 bases and J 5 bases, leaving 21 bases between the germline ends. The germline V gene has CDR1 SGHAT and CDR2 FQDESV (reference sequence). This CDR3 spans 16 amino acids. This CDR3 reads CASSPQVGLVVTEAFF. DNA for the CDR3: TGTGCCAGCAGCCCACAAGTGGGCCTAGTGGTTACTGAAGCTTTCTTT.

The chain combines TRBV7-3 with TRBJ1-1, with D unclear. Trimming shortened V by 0 bases and J by 0 bases, and 8 bases separated the two germline ends. This CDR3 has 15 amino acids. Per the germline V gene, CDR1 is SGHTA and CDR2 is FQGTGA. The CDR3 reads CASSLTPEMNTEAFF. DNA of the CDR3: TGTGCCAGCAGCTTAACGCCAGAGATGAACACTGAAGCTTTCTTT.

This clonotype came up many times. The rearrangement uses TRBV2 and TRBJ2-7; D not certain. V shed 7 bases and J shed 7 bases, with 14 bases lying between them. Germline CDR1 SNHLY, CDR2 FYNNEI. The CDR3 totals 12 residues. CDR3: CASILSGYEQYF. CDR3 nucleotides: TGTGCCAGCATACTATCGGGCTATGAGCAGTACTTC.

This clonotype has just a few counts. The CDR3 nucleotides are TGCAGCGGTAGCTTATTGGGAGAGACCCAGTACTTC. Translated: CSGSLLGETQYF. This chain links TRBV29-1 with TRBJ2-5, with unresolved D. The CDR3 sequence is 12 residues long. V gave up 7 bases and J gave up 4 bases, with 13 bases separating them. The germline V gene has CDR1 SQVTM and CDR2 ANQGSEA.

The genes are TRBV9 and TRBJ1-2; D is possibly TRBD1 (5 bases). Germline values: CDR1 SGDLS, CDR2 YYNGEE. V was cut by 1 base and J by 8 bases, with 21 bases left in between. The CDR3 runs to 16 residues. In DNA, the CDR3 is TGTGCCAGCAGCGTAAACCCCAGGATGCGGGGCCGCGGCTACACCTTC. Its translation: CASSVNPRMRGRGYTF.

The V call is TRBV30, the J call TRBJ2-7, with a weak D call TRBD2 (7 bases). V dropped 4 bases and J dropped 5 bases, with 18 bases sitting between them. The CDR3 has 14 amino acids. Germline values: CDR1 GTSNPN, CDR2 SVGIG (reference sequence). CDR3: CAWKSPREGDEQYF. The CDR3 bases are TGTGCCTGGAAGTCCCCCAGGGAGGGGGACGAGCAGTACTTC.

This clonotype was observed a single time. CDR3 coding DNA: TGCAGCGCATCGGGACAGGGGAACAATCAGCCCCAGCATTTT. This gives the protein CSASGQGNNQPQHF. The rearrangement links TRBV29-1 to TRBJ1-5; the match to TRBD1 covers 10 bases. This CDR3 has 14 amino acids. V shed 7 bases and J 3 bases; nucleotides not matched to a gene: 6. Germline CDR1 reads SQVTM; CDR2 reads ANQGSEA.